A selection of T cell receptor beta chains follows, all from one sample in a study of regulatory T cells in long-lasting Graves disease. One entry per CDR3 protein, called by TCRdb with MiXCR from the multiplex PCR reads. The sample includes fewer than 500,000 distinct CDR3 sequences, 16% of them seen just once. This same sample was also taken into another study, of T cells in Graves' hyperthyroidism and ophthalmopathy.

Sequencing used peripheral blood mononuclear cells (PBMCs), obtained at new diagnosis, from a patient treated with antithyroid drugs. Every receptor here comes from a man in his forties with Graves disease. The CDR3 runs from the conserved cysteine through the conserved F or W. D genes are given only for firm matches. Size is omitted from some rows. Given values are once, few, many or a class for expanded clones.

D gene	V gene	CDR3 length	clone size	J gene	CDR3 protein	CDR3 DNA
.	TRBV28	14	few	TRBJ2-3	CASSLGRNTDTQYF	TGTGCCAGCAGTTTAGGTAGGAACACAGATACGCAGTATTTT
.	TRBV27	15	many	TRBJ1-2	CASSISGQANYGYTF	TGTGCCAGCAGCATATCGGGTCAGGCAAACTATGGCTACACCTTC
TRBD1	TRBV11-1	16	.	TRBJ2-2	CASSPARTGGSGELFF	TGTGCCAGCAGCCCCGCTCGGACAGGGGGCTCCGGGGAGCTGTTTTTT
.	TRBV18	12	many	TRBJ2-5	CASSPQQETQYF	TGTGCCAGCAGTCCCCAGCAAGAGACCCAGTACTTC
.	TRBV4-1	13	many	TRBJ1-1	CASSHVDRTEAFF	TGCGCCAGCAGCCACGTAGACAGGACTGAAGCTTTCTTT
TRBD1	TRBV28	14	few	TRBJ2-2	CASRSRDRPGELFF	TGTGCCAGCAGGTCCCGGGACAGGCCCGGGGAGCTGTTTTTT
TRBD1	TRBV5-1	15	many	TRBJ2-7	CASSREWDRGREQYF	TGCGCCAGCAGCCGGGAGTGGGACAGGGGGCGAGAGCAGTACTTC
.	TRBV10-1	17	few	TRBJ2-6	CASSPARGQSGANVLTF	TGCGCCAGCAGTCCAGCTCGGGGGCAATCGGGGGCCAACGTCCTGACTTTC
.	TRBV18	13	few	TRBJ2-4	CASSPSSQNIQYF	TGTGCCAGCTCACCAAGCAGCCAAAACATTCAGTACTTC
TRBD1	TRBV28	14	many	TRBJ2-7	CASSSGQAVWEQYF	TGTGCCAGCAGTTCGGGACAGGCGGTGTGGGAGCAGTACTTC
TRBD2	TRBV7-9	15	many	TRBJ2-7	CASSPIPGLADEQYF	TGTGCCAGCAGCCCGATCCCGGGACTAGCGGACGAGCAGTACTTC
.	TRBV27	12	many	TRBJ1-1	CASSSGPTEAFF	TGTGCCAGCAGCTCCGGTCCCACTGAAGCTTTCTTT
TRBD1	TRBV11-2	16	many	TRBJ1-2	CASSLLWTGEGYGYTF	TGTGCCAGCAGCTTATTGTGGACAGGCGAAGGCTATGGCTACACCTTC
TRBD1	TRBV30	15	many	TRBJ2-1	CAWSDRDRGNNEQFF	TGTGCCTGGAGTGACCGGGACAGGGGAAACAATGAGCAGTTCTTC
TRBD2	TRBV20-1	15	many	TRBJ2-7	CSARDPSGSIDEQYF	TGCAGTGCTAGAGATCCTAGCGGGAGTATCGACGAGCAGTACTTC
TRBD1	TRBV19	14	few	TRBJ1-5	CASSPGTVQGPQHF	TGTGCCAGTAGTCCTGGGACAGTCCAAGGGCCCCAGCATTTT
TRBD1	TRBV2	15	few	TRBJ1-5	CASSVRQGAGQPQHF	TGTGCCAGCAGTGTTCGGCAGGGGGCTGGTCAGCCCCAGCATTTT
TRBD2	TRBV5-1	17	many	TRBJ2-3	CASSLGALAGATDTQYF	TGCGCCAGCAGCTTGGGGGCCTTAGCGGGGGCCACAGATACGCAGTATTTT
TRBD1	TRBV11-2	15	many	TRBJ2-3	CASSRQGRNTDTQYF	TGTGCCAGCAGCCGACAGGGGCGAAACACAGATACGCAGTATTTT
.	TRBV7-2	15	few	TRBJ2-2	CASSLDGARTGELFF	TGTGCCAGCAGCTTAGACGGGGCGCGTACCGGGGAGCTGTTTTTT
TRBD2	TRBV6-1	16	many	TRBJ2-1	CASSLMAGGHYNEQFF	TGTGCCAGCAGTCTCATGGCGGGAGGGCATTACAATGAGCAGTTCTTC
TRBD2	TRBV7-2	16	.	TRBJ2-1	CASSPLTGGVYNEQFF	TGTGCCAGCAGCCCTCTAACGGGAGGGGTTTACAATGAGCAGTTCTTC
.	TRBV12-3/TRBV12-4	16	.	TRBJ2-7	CASSHGPPASPYEQYF	TGTGCCAGCAGTCACGGCCCTCCCGCTAGTCCCTACGAGCAGTACTTC
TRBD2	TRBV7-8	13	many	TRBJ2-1	CASSVAGGNEQFF	TGTGCCAGCAGCGTAGCGGGAGGTAATGAGCAGTTCTTC
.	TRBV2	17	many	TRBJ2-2	CASSEDRGGTNTGELFF	TGTGCCAGCAGTGAAGATCGAGGCGGAACGAACACCGGGGAGCTGTTTTTT
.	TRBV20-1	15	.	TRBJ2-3	CSARDGAGITDTQYF	TGCAGTGCTAGAGATGGGGCCGGGATTACAGATACGCAGTATTTT
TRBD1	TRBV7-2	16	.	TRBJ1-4	CASSFRQGQANEKLFF	TGTGCCAGCAGCTTCCGACAGGGGCAGGCTAATGAAAAACTGTTTTTT
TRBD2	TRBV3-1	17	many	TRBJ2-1	CASSQETGGRSYNEQFF	TGTGCCAGCAGCCAAGAAACGGGCGGGAGATCCTACAATGAGCAGTTCTTC
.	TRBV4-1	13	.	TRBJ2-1	CASSPMEWDEQFF	TGCGCCAGCAGCCCGATGGAGTGGGATGAGCAGTTCTTC
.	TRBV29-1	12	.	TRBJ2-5	CSVDRGGETQYF	TGCAGCGTTGACAGGGGAGGAGAGACCCAGTACTTC
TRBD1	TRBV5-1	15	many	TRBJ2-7	CASSFWTGVSYEQYF	TGCGCCAGCAGCTTCTGGACAGGGGTCTCCTACGAGCAGTACTTC
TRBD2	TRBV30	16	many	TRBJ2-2	CAWSGLAGGRSGELFF	TGTGCCTGGAGTGGACTAGCGGGAGGACGATCCGGGGAGCTGTTTTTT
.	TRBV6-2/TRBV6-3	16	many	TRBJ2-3	CASSYGAGPRTDTQYF	TGTGCCAGCAGTTACGGGGCGGGACCCCGCACAGATACGCAGTATTTT